This TCR beta chain is from a study of blood T cell repertoires in COVID-19. Study-wide background: Samples taken during acute and convalescent COVID-19 were collected in the United States, Italy and Spain.

Profiled with immunoSEQ multiplex PCR; TCRdb holds only in-frame clones, not every one. This sample has fewer than 150,000 clones; roughly 72% occur once, and the top ten carry 10% to 11%. The germline CDR1 and CDR2 sequences are SGHTS and YDEGEE. This CDR3 has 15 residues. V lost 4 bases to trimming and J lost 0 bases, with 11 bases between them. V and J are TRBV5-8 and TRBJ1-5, with D uncertain. Sequencing used peripheral blood. The TCR was taken from a human donor in a cohort sampled during active COVID-19. DNA of the CDR3: TGTGCCAGCAGCCCCCGGGTCGCTAGCAATCAGCCCCAGCATTTT. Translating gives CASSPRVASNQPQHF.